Below are 13 T cell receptor beta chains sequenced from a single sample in a study of regulatory T cells in long-lasting Graves disease. Building the TCR beta libraries relied on iRepertoire HTBI primers, and CDR3 regions underwent Arm-PCR. MiXCR, run by TCRdb on the multiplex PCR reads, gives a single entry per CDR3 protein. The sample has 350,000 to 500,000 distinct CDR3 sequences, approximately 22% seen once. The time point: persistent/refractory GD, antithyroid drugs over 5 years with positive TRAb. From PBMCs, RNA was extracted and then used to make the TCR library. The material was peripheral blood mononuclear cells (PBMCs), obtained when the disease was refractory, from a patient treated with antithyroid drugs. Receptor source: a female donor with Graves disease.

CDR3 coding DNA: TGTGCCAGCAGTTACCCTGGAGGACTAGCGGGATTGGCGGTAGATACGCAGTATTTT. Its translation is CASSYPGGLAGLAVDTQYF. The rearrangement uses TRBV6-5 and TRBJ2-3; 12 nucleotides line up with TRBD2. V dropped 2 bases and J dropped 5; count of bases not matched to a gene: 14. The germline CDR1 and CDR2 sequences are MNHEY and SVGAGI. The CDR3 has 19 residues.

This clonotype showed up just a few times. This chain links TRBV6-1 with TRBJ2-7; the D is unclear. CDR3 length: 13 amino acids. Looked up from germline, CDR1 is MNHNS and CDR2 is SASEGT. V gave up 6 bases and J gave up 2 bases, with 11 bases separating them. This chain's CDR3 is CASRTSTAYEQYF. As DNA, the CDR3 is TGTGCCAGCAGAACCTCGACCGCCTACGAGCAGTACTTC.

This chain connects TRBV20-1 to TRBJ1-5, with D hard to call. V lost 4 bases and J 3 bases, leaving 10 bases between the germline ends. In germline, CDR1 is DFQATT, CDR2 SNEGSKA (reference sequence). This CDR3 comprises 13 residues. CDR3 DNA: TGCAGTGCTATGGGTTTGCCCAATCAGCCCCAGCATTTT. Its protein product is CSAMGLPNQPQHF.

About this clonotype: A much larger clone is a single base away; this may be a read error. V usage is TRBV27 and J usage is TRBJ2-2; 8 bases line up with TRBD2. The V and J ends lost 3 bases and 4 bases, in that order; junction bases with no gene match: 10. CDR1 and CDR2 (germline): MNHEY, SMNVEV (reference sequence). This CDR3 comprises 17 residues. The CDR3 nucleotides are TGTGCCAGCAGTTTCCTCCGAGTAGCGGGGTCCACCGGGGAGCTGTTTTTT. It is translated as CASSFLRVAGSTGELFF.

There are a few counts of this clonotype. As DNA, the CDR3 is TGTGCCAGCAGCACAGGTGATAGCGGCTACGAGCAGTACTTC. Its protein product is CASSTGDSGYEQYF. This chain links TRBV6-1 with TRBJ2-7, with a possible D match to TRBD2 (6 bases). Germline assignment: CDR1 MNHNS and CDR2 SASEGT. The CDR3 contains 14 residues. The ends were cut back, 6 bases at V and 3 bases at J, with 15 bases in the middle.

The J gene is TRBJ2-7, the V gene TRBV11-1; 7 positions agree with TRBD2. In germline, CDR1 is SGHAT, CDR2 FQDESV (reference sequence). The CDR3 contains 16 residues. J gave up 0 bases and V 4 bases, and 9 bases lay outside the gene matches. This CDR3 reads CASSSRGGSNSYEQYF. The DNA for the CDR3 is TGTGCCAGCAGCTCTCGTGGCGGGAGCAACTCCTACGAGCAGTACTTC.

A few counts support this clonotype. V usage is TRBV19 and J usage is TRBJ1-5; D not certain. Germline V gene sequence: CDR1 LNHDA, CDR2 SQIVND (reference sequence). This CDR3 has 15 residues. With 5 bases removed from V and 5 bases from J, the gap between germline ends came to 16 bases. The CDR3 loop is CASSPDPSAHQPQHF. The CDR3 DNA reads TGTGCCAGTAGTCCCGACCCATCGGCCCATCAGCCCCAGCATTTT.

This clonotype was observed at least ten times. This rearrangement joins TRBV2 to TRBJ2-2; D could derive from TRBD1 or TRBD2 (5 bases each). Trimming shortened V by 2 bases and J by 4 bases, and 11 bases separated the two germline ends. Germline V lookup: CDR1 SNHLY, CDR2 FYNNEI. This CDR3 is 15 amino acids long. Here the CDR3 DNA reads TGTGCCAGCAGTGAATATACGAGGGGCACCGGGGAGCTGTTTTTT. Its translation: CASSEYTRGTGELFF.

The V and J genes are TRBV7-2 and TRBJ2-7; possible D gene TRBD1, 5 bases. CDR3 length equals 15 residues. The V end lost 1 base, the J end lost 2 bases, and 12 bases lay between the germline ends. From germline, CDR1 is SGHTA and CDR2 FQGNSA. The CDR3 region has the DNA TGTGCCAGCAGCTTAGGTCCGACAGCAGCCTACGAGCAGTACTTC. Protein product: CASSLGPTAAYEQYF.

The J gene is TRBJ1-2, the V gene TRBV5-1; TRBD1 aligns across 10 bases. The CDR3 has 14 residues. Germline CDR1 reads SGHRS; CDR2 reads YFSETQ. Trimming at V came to 4 bases and at J to 8 bases, leaving 8 bases not matched to a gene. The CDR3: CASSPGTGVEGYTF. The CDR3 region has the DNA TGCGCCAGCAGCCCCGGGACAGGGGTTGAGGGCTACACCTTC.

The V gene is TRBV6-1, the J gene TRBJ2-2, with TRBD2 identical over 7 bases. Germline-derived CDR1 and CDR2 are MNHNS and SASEGT. The length of the CDR3 is 17 residues. V shed 2 bases and J 2 bases; nucleotides not matched to a gene: 8. CDR3 DNA sequence: TGTGCCAGCAGTGAAAGAAGGAGCGGGGCAAACACCGGGGAGCTGTTTTTT. Amino acid sequence: CASSERRSGANTGELFF.

This clonotype came up many times. The CDR3 DNA is TGTGCCAGCAGTTTTGGGTTCCTGGCTTTCTTT. Amino acid sequence: CASSFGFLAFF. The V gene is TRBV28, the J gene TRBJ1-1; D not certain. The CDR3 sequence is 11 residues long. The germline gives CDR1 MDHEN, CDR2 SYDVKM. With 3 bases removed from V and 11 bases from J, the gap between germline ends came to 10 bases.

Only a few counts were recorded for this clonotype. V gene TRBV2 combines with J gene TRBJ2-5; D may be TRBD1 or TRBD2 (5 bases each). The V end lost 11 bases, the J end lost 6 bases, and 25 bases lay between the germline ends. CDR3 length: 15 residues. CDR1 and CDR2 from the germline V gene are SNHLY and FYNNEI. The CDR3 loop is CAVSGHEGPVKTQYF. CDR3 coding DNA: TGTGCCGTGTCTGGGCACGAGGGGCCGGTAAAGACCCAGTACTTC.